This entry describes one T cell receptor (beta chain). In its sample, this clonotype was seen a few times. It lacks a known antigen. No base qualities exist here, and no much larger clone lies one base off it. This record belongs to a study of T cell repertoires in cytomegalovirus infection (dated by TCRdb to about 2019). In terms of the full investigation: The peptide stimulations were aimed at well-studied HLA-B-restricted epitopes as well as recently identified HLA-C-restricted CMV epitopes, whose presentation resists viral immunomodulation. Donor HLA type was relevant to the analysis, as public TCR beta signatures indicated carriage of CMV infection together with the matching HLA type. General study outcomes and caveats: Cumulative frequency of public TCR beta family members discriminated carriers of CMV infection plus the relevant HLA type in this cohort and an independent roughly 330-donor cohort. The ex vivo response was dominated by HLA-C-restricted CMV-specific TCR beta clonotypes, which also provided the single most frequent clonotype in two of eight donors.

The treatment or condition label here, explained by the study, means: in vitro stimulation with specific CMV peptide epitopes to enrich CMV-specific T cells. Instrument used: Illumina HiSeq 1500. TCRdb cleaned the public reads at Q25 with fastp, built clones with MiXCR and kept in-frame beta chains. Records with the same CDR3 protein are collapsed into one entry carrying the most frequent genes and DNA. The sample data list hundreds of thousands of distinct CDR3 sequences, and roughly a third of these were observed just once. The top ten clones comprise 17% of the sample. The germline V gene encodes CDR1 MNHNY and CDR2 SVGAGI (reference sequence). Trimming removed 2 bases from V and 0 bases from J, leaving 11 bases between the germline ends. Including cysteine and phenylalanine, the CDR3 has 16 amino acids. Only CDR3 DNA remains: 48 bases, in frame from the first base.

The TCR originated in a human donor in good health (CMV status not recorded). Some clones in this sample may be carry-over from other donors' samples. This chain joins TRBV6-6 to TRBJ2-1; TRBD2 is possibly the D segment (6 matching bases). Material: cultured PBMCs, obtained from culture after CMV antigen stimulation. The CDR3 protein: CASSYLSGSSYNEQFF. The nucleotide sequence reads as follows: TGTGCCAGCAGTTACCTCAGCGGGTCCTCCTACAATGAGCAGTTCTTC.